The text below deals with one T cell receptor (beta chain). Its specificity is not known. The data stem from a study of T cell repertoires and HLA-DP antigens. The V end lost 4 bases, the J end lost 0 bases, and 10 bases lay between the germline ends. Germline CDR1 and CDR2: SGHRS and YFSETQ. This CDR3 spans 14 amino acids. Study-wide findings and caveats: Naive and memory CD4+ repertoires were not analysed separately.

Primers targeted 54 TRBV and 13 TRBJ segments. The table came from immunoSEQ multiplex PCR; TCRdb's copy has only in-frame clones and leaves some out. The sample has over 100,000 clones, 92% seen once; the top ten hold over 0.25%. Purity of the untouched CD4+ T cells was approximately 98%. The sequencing sample was made of CD4+ T cells from PBMCs. The rearrangement links TRBV5-1 to TRBJ1-1; D gene unclear. This clonotype originated in a woman between 18 and 29 years old in good health and CMV-seronegative. Written as DNA, the CDR3 is TGCGCCAGCAGCCCCGGTTTTGTGAACACTGAAGCTTTCTTT. Its protein product is CASSPGFVNTEAFF.